The 15 T cell receptor beta chains below all came from one sample that was sequenced in a study of blood T cell repertoires in COVID-19. The table came from immunoSEQ multiplex PCR; TCRdb's copy has only in-frame clones and leaves some out. Of 55,000 to 75,000 clones detected, 80% to 90% appear once; the ten largest clones hold around 9.2%. Sequencing was done on a sample of peripheral blood. These receptors all stem from a human donor in a cohort sampled during active COVID-19.

The gene calls are TRBV7-3 and TRBJ2-2, with 13 bases aligning to TRBD2. J gave up 2 bases and V 0 bases, and 21 bases lay outside the gene matches. The CDR3 is 24 amino acids. CDR1 and CDR2 (germline): SGHTA, FQGTGA. DNA of the CDR3: TGTGCCAGCAGCTTAACTTCATCGTGGTCAGGACTAGCGGGAGAAAGGATCAACACCGGGGAGCTGTTTTTT. Encoded protein: CASSLTSSWSGLAGERINTGELFF.

V is TRBV27 and J is TRBJ1-2; 7 positions agree with TRBD1. Germline CDR1 reads MNHEY; CDR2 reads SMNVEV (reference sequence). The V gene end was trimmed by 5 bases and the J gene end by 4 bases; junction bases not matched to a gene: 4. The CDR3 is 13 residues long. CDR3 nucleotide sequence: TGTGCCAGCAGTCTGACAGGGTCCTATGGCTACACCTTC. It yields the protein CASSLTGSYGYTF.

The chain is built from TRBV5-4 and TRBJ2-3; 10 bases match TRBD1. The CDR3 loop spans 16 amino acids. In germline, CDR1 is SGHNT, CDR2 YYREEE (reference sequence). Losses at the gene ends were 2 bases for V and 4 bases for J; bases not matched to a gene: 7. The CDR3 DNA sequence: TGTGCCAGCAGCTTTTCTTCGGGACAGGGGCCAGATACGCAGTATTTT. This sequence encodes CASSFSSGQGPDTQYF.

The chain is built from TRBV5-1 and TRBJ2-2; D might be TRBD1 (6 bases). This CDR3 spans 14 amino acids. V was clipped by 3 bases and J by 4 bases, with 10 bases between them. CDR1 is SGHRS and CDR2 is YFSETQ in the germline V gene. CDR3 DNA sequence: TGCGCCAGCAGCTACAGGGTCGGCACCGGGGAGCTGTTTTTT. Residues: CASSYRVGTGELFF.

In its sample, this clone ranks as medium-sized. The rearrangement uses TRBV21-1 and TRBJ2-5; the D call in the table, TRBD1, was not verified against the DNA. TRBV21-1 is tagged as a pseudogene. The CDR3 covers 15 residues. CDR3 sequence: CASSNSGTGLETQYF. For the CDR3, the DNA is TGTGCCAGCAGCAATTCCGGGACAGGGTTGGAGACCCAGTACTTC.

The sample holds many counts of this clone. The J gene is TRBJ1-5, the V gene TRBV28; the D is unclear. With 1 base removed from V and 11 bases from J, the gap between germline ends came to 12 bases. The CDR3 covers 13 residues. The germline V gene encodes CDR1 MDHEN and CDR2 SYDVKM. CDR3 sequence (DNA): TGTGCCAGCAGTTTATTAGGAGGTAGAGCCCAGCATTTT. Encoded protein: CASSLLGGRAQHF. Filled out from reference TRBV28 and TRBJ1-5, the complete variable domain reads DVKVTQSSRYLVKRTGEKVFLECVQDMDHENMFWYRQDPGLGLRLIYFSYDVKMKEKGDIPEGYSVSREKKERFSLILESASTNQTSMYLCASSLLGGRAQHFGDGTRLSIL.

This chain uses TRBV28 with TRBJ1-5, with TRBD1 identical over 8 bases. The CDR3 has 15 residues. The V and J ends lost 6 bases and 2 bases, in that order; junction bases with no gene match: 6. Germline V gives CDR1 MDHEN, CDR2 SYDVKM. CDR3 sequence (DNA): TGTGCCAGCAGATCGGACAGGGTGGGCAATCAGCCCCAGCATTTT. This gives the protein CASRSDRVGNQPQHF.

CDR3 nucleotide sequence: TGCGCCAGCAGCCAAGCCCGTGCAGGCCTGAACACCGGGGAGCTGTTTTTT. This sequence encodes CASSQARAGLNTGELFF. The J gene is TRBJ2-2, the V gene TRBV4-1, with D unclear. This CDR3 has 17 amino acids. Germline V gene lookup returns CDR1 MGHRA and CDR2 YSYEKL. Trimming cost V 1 base and J 1 base, with 13 bases left between them.

This rearrangement joins TRBV5-1 to TRBJ2-3; 7 positions agree with TRBD2. Losses at the gene ends were 4 bases for V and 4 bases for J; bases not matched to a gene: 9. From germline, CDR1 is SGHRS and CDR2 YFSETQ. The CDR3 runs 15 residues. The CDR3 spells CASSGEARGADTQYF. CDR3 DNA sequence: TGCGCCAGCAGCGGCGAGGCCCGGGGGGCAGATACGCAGTATTTT.

J is TRBJ2-7 and V is TRBV9; 7 bases match TRBD2. Germline V gene sequence: CDR1 SGDLS, CDR2 YYNGEE. After removal of 0 bases from V and 2 bases from J, the junction contained 5 bases not matched to a gene. This CDR3 contains 15 residues. As DNA, the CDR3 is TGTGCCAGCAGCGTAGGTCTAGCGGATACCTACGAGCAGTACTTC. This translates into CASSVGLADTYEQYF.

The chain links TRBV7-2 to TRBJ2-3; TRBD2 agrees at 8 bases. Germline V gene data show CDR1 as SGHTA and CDR2 as FQGNSA. After removal of 5 bases from V and 8 bases from J, the junction contained 15 bases not matched to a gene. The CDR3 sequence is 16 residues long. CDR3 sequence (DNA): TGTGCCAGCAGCGGGGCCATCAGCGGGAGTGGAGGTACGCAGTATTTT. It yields the protein CASSGAISGSGGTQYF.

This clone was counted once. The chain joins TRBV19 to TRBJ1-1; perhaps TRBD1 as D (6 bases). CDR1 and CDR2 (germline): LNHDA, SQIVND (reference sequence). The CDR3 loop spans 11 amino acids. The ends were cut back, 5 bases at V and 8 bases at J, with 9 bases in the middle. DNA of the CDR3: TGTGCCAGTAGTCTTGACAGGGAAGCTTTCTTT. Translated: CASSLDREAFF.

V usage is TRBV4-1 and J usage is TRBJ2-7; TRBD2 might be the D (5 bases). CDR1 is MGHRA, CDR2 YSYEKL, per germline. This CDR3 comprises 13 residues. V dropped 3 bases and J dropped 2 bases, with 8 bases sitting between them. The CDR3 sequence: CASSHGLTYEQYF. The CDR3 coding sequence is TGCGCCAGCAGCCATGGACTTACCTACGAGCAGTACTTC.

The V call is TRBV9, the J call TRBJ2-1; TRBD2 is a possible D gene (6 bases). CDR1 SGDLS and CDR2 YYNGEE come from the germline V gene. Trimming pared 4 bases from V and 4 bases from J, leaving 21 bases between. The CDR3 contains 17 residues. The CDR3 bases are TGTGCCAGCAGCCCTTCCGCCCGGGGCGGAGGGTACAATGAGCAGTTCTTC. This sequence encodes CASSPSARGGGYNEQFF.

The genes are TRBV7-8 and TRBJ1-5; 9 nucleotides line up with TRBD1. This CDR3 is 16 amino acids long. Germline V CDR1 and CDR2: SGHVS, FQNEAQ. Trimming took 5 bases from V and 5 from J; bases not matched to a gene: 10. CDR3 coding DNA: TGTGCCAGCAGCCCACGGACAGGGGCCTTAGATCAGCCCCAGCATTTT. It specifies CASSPRTGALDQPQHF.